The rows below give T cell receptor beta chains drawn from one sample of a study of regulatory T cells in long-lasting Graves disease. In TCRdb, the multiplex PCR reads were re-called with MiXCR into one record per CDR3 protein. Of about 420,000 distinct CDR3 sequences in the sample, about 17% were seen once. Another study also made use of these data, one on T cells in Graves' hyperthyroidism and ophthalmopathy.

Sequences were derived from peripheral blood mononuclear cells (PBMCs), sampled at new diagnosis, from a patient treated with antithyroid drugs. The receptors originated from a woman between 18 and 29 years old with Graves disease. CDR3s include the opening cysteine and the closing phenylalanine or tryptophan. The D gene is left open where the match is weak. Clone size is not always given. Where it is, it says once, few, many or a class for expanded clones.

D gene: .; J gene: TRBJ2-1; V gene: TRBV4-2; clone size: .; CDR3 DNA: TGTGCCAGCAGCCAAGATGGGGAGCAGTTCTTC; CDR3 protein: CASSQDGEQFF
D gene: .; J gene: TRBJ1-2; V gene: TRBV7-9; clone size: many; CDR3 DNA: TGTGCCAGCAGCTTAGCGCAGGGCCCCTATGGCTACACCTTC; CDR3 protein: CASSLAQGPYGYTF
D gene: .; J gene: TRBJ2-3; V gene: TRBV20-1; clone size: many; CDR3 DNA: TGCAGCGCCCGGCGGGAAGGTCCAGATACGCAGTATTTT; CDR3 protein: CSARREGPDTQYF
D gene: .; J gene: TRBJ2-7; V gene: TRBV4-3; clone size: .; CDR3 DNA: TGCGCCAGCAGCCAAGAAGTCGACGGGAGCTCCTACGAGCAGTACTTC; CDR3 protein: CASSQEVDGSSYEQYF
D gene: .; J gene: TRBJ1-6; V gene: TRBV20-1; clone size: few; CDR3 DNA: TGCAGTGCCACCATTCAGGGGTGGGAGTTAGGTTCACCCCTCCACTTT; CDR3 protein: CSATIQGWELGSPLHF
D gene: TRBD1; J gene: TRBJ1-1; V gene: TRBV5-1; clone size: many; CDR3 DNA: TGCGCCAGCGAAACCGGGACAGGGCTCACTGAAGCTTTCTTT; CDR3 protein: CASETGTGLTEAFF
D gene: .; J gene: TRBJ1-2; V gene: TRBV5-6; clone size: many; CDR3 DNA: TGTGCCAGCAGCTTGATCCGGAAGGATAACTATGGCTACACCTTC; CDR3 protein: CASSLIRKDNYGYTF
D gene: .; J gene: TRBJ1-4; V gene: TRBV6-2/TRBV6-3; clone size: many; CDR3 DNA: TGTGCCAGCAGACGTCGACAGACTAATGAAAAACTGTTTTTT; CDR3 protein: CASRRRQTNEKLFF
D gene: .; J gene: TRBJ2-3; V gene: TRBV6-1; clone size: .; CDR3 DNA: TGTGCCAGCATCAACTTGGGGGGGGCCACAGATACGCAGTATTTT; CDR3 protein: CASINLGGATDTQYF
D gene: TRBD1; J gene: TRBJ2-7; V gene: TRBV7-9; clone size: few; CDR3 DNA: TGTGCCGTAGTTGGGACAGGATACTACGAGCAGTACTTC; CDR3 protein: CAVVGTGYYEQYF
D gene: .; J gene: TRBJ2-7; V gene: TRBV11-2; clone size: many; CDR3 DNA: TGTGCCAGCAGCTTAGAAGGTCGCTCCTACGAGCAGTACTTC; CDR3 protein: CASSLEGRSYEQYF
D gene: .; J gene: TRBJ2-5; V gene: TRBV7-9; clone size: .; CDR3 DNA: TGTGCCAGCAGCGTTAGAGGCACAGGACGAGAGACCCAGTACTTC; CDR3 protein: CASSVRGTGRETQYF
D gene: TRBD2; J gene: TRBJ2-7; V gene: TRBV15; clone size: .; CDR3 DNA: TGTGCCACTAGGGACTACAGCTCCTACGAGCAGTACTTC; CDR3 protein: CATRDYSSYEQYF
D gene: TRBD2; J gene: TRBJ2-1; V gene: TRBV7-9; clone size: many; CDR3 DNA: TGTGCCAGCAGCGCAGACCCGGGACTAGCGGGATTTGAGCAGTTCTTC; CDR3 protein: CASSADPGLAGFEQFF
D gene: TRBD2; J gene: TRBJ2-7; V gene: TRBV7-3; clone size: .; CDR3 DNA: TGTGCCAGCAGCTTTCTCGGGGGGGCCTACGAGCAGTACTTC; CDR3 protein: CASSFLGGAYEQYF
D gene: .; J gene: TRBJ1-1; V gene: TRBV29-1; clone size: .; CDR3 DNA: TGCAGCCCCCACTATAACACTGAAGCTTTCTTT; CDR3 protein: CSPHYNTEAFF
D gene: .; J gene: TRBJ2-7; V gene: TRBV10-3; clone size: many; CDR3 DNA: TGTGCCATCAGTGAGTCGAATGCGGCTAGCATCTACGAGCAGTACTTC; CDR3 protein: CAISESNAASIYEQYF
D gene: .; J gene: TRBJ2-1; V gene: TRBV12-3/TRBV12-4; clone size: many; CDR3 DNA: TGTGCCAGCAGCCCGCAGGGGTTTGAGCAGTTCTTC; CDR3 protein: CASSPQGFEQFF
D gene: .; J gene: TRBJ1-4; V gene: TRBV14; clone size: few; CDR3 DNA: TGTGCCAGCACCCACCTCTCCAGCATGGGAAAACTGTTTTTT; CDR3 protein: CASTHLSSMGKLFF